These 21 T cell receptor beta chains were sequenced from one sample in a study. TCRdb passed the RT-PCR reads through MiXCR, listing each CDR3 protein once. Among 550,000 to 750,000 distinct CDR3 sequences listed, 12% to 15% were seen once. Sequencing input: memory CD4+ T cells from blood. All receptors come from a female donor in good health, serving as a healthy control.

This clonotype was recorded a few times. The chain employs TRBV11-2 and TRBJ2-5; D is undetermined. V gave up 4 bases and J gave up 6 bases, with 9 bases separating them. This CDR3 has 12 amino acids. Per germline, CDR1 SGHAT and CDR2 FQNNGV. In nucleotides, the CDR3 is TGTGCCAGCAGCTCCCAGATGCAGACCCAGTACTTC. This translates into CASSSQMQTQYF.

The table lists this clonotype with a few counts. J is TRBJ1-4 and V is TRBV20-1, with D possibly matching TRBD1 (5 bases). V shed 4 bases and J shed 6 bases, with 15 bases lying between them. The V gene's germline CDR1 is DFQATT and CDR2 SNEGSKA (reference sequence). The CDR3 covers 14 residues. CDR3 in amino acids: CSAMGPGGDEKLFF. CDR3 bases: TGCAGTGCTATGGGCCCTGGGGGGGATGAAAAACTGTTTTTT.

The chain couples TRBV7-2 to TRBJ2-1; D is perhaps TRBD2 (6 bases). The V gene's germline CDR1 is SGHTA and CDR2 FQGNSA. This CDR3 has 12 amino acids. V was trimmed by 2 bases and J by 11 bases, leaving 10 bases between them. CDR3 DNA: TGTGCCAGCAGCTTAAGCCGGGAGAAGCAGTTCTTC. This sequence encodes CASSLSREKQFF.

This chain uses TRBV5-1 with TRBJ1-1; weak D call: TRBD1 (5 bases). Between the trimmed V and J ends, which lost 9 bases and 1 base, there was a span of 13 bases. CDR1 and CDR2 (germline): SGHRS, YFSETQ. The CDR3 has 13 residues. The CDR3 is CATAPQGNTEAFF. CDR3 coding DNA: TGCGCCACCGCCCCCCAGGGGAACACTGAAGCTTTCTTT.

The V gene is TRBV30, the J gene TRBJ1-2; D remains unclear. This CDR3 is built from 12 residues. Trimming removed 4 bases at V and 4 bases at J, with 10 bases between. Germline CDR1 reads GTSNPN; CDR2 reads SVGIG (reference sequence). CDR3 nucleotides: TGTGCCTGGACTTGGGCGGGCTATGGCTACACCTTC. It codes for CAWTWAGYGYTF.

This clonotype occurred many times. V gene TRBV6-6 combines with J gene TRBJ2-2, with TRBD1 as a possible D gene (5 bases). CDR1 MNHNY and CDR2 SVGAGI come from the germline V gene (reference sequence). CDR3 length: 16 amino acids. Trimming cost V 7 bases and J 0 bases, with 15 bases left between them. CDR3 amino acids: CASTNFQTANTGELFF. The CDR3 DNA sequence: TGTGCCAGCACCAACTTTCAGACAGCGAACACCGGGGAGCTGTTTTTT.

The table lists this clonotype with many counts. The rearrangement uses TRBV12-3 or TRBV12-4 and TRBJ2-7; D not certain. The length of the CDR3 is 15 residues. Between the trimmed V and J ends, which lost 3 bases and 3 bases, there was a span of 15 bases. The CDR3 sequence is CASSFNTRLIYEQYF. The CDR3 nucleotides are TGTGCCAGCAGTTTCAACACTCGTTTGATCTACGAGCAGTACTTC.

The rearrangement uses TRBV11-2 and TRBJ2-2; D unresolved. V was clipped by 1 base and J by 10 bases, with 13 bases between them. Germline V gene data show CDR1 as SGHAT and CDR2 as FQNNGV. The CDR3 is made up of 14 amino acids. The CDR3 DNA reads as TGTGCCAGCAGCTTAGCATCTGCCCATCAGGAGCTGTTTTTT. The encoded protein is CASSLASAHQELFF.

Only a few counts were recorded for this clonotype. The chain recombines TRBV11-2 with TRBJ1-6; maybe TRBD1 (6 bases). CDR3 length: 15 residues. Trimming took off 5 bases at V and 6 bases at J, with 14 bases between the two ends. Germline loops: CDR1 SGHAT, CDR2 FQNNGV. CDR3 residues: CASSPIRQANSPLHF. Here the CDR3 DNA reads TGTGCCAGCAGCCCGATACGACAGGCTAATTCACCCCTCCACTTT.

This clonotype was detected many times. The chain employs TRBV12-3 or TRBV12-4 and TRBJ1-6; D gene ambiguous. The CDR3 has 14 residues. Trimming cost V 0 bases and J 7 bases, with 7 bases left between them. In DNA form, the CDR3 reads TGTGCCAGCAGTTTAGCGACGGGGAATTCACCCCTCCACTTT. Protein: CASSLATGNSPLHF.

This chain joins TRBV27 and TRBJ1-4; D not resolved. Germline CDR1 MNHEY, CDR2 SMNVEV (reference sequence). The CDR3 length is 13 residues. V lost 8 bases, J lost 4 bases, and 11 bases lay in between. CDR3 DNA sequence: TGTGCCAGCCGACGGAGCCTTAATGAAAAACTGTTTTTT. Its translation is CASRRSLNEKLFF. Combining the CDR3 with reference TRBV27 and TRBJ1-4 gives the whole variable domain EAQVTQNPRYLITVTGKKLTVTCSQNMNHEYMSWYRQDPGLGLRQIYYSMNVEVTDKGDVPEGYKVSRKEKRNFPLILESPSPNQTSLYFCASRRSLNEKLFFGSGTQLSVL.

J is TRBJ1-2 and V is TRBV6-8; D gene unclear. V was trimmed by 9 bases and J by 6 bases, leaving 8 bases between them. The CDR3 totals 10 residues. CDR1 is MNHGY, CDR2 SAAAGT, per germline. CDR3 amino acids: CARARHGYTF. CDR3 nucleotide sequence: TGTGCCAGGGCCCGGCATGGCTACACCTTC.

This chain links TRBV2 with TRBJ1-1; TRBD1 matches 11 bases. The CDR3 contains 16 residues. The V and J ends lost 4 bases and 6 bases, in that order; junction bases with no gene match: 10. Germline V gene lookup returns CDR1 SNHLY and CDR2 FYNNEI. CDR3 sequence (DNA): TGTGCCAGCAGTGCCCGGACAGGGGGCGCAGGGGCTGAAGCTTTCTTT. Amino acids: CASSARTGGAGAEAFF.

This clonotype was seen many times. J is TRBJ2-1 and V is TRBV9; 8 nucleotides align to TRBD2. V shed 3 bases, J shed 9 bases, and the junction held 11 bases outside the gene matches. CDR3 size: 15 residues. The germline CDR1 and CDR2 sequences are SGDLS and YYNGEE. The CDR3 loop is CASSAGGGILGEQFF. The CDR3 DNA reads TGTGCCAGCAGCGCGGGCGGGGGGATCCTTGGTGAGCAGTTCTTC.

This clonotype was counted only a few times. In DNA form, the CDR3 reads TGCAGTGCCGTGACAGGCGGGGGACATCAGCCCCAGCATTTT. Translating gives CSAVTGGGHQPQHF. The chain employs TRBV20-1 and TRBJ1-5; perhaps TRBD1 as D (6 bases). The CDR3 is 14 residues long. Germline V lookup: CDR1 DFQATT, CDR2 SNEGSKA (reference sequence). V lost 6 bases and J lost 5, with 17 bases in between.

This clonotype was seen ten or more times. The chain is built from TRBV15 and TRBJ2-1; TRBD2 matches at 13 bases. Trimming took 0 bases from V and 0 from J; bases not matched to a gene: 17. CDR1 and CDR2 from the germline V gene are LNHNV and YYDKDF (reference sequence). The CDR3 covers 23 residues. In DNA, the CDR3 is TGTGCCACCAGCAGAGATCCACCCGGACTAGCGGGAGCGGTAGGGGGCTCCTACAATGAGCAGTTCTTC. It codes for CATSRDPPGLAGAVGGSYNEQFF.

In its sample, this clonotype was seen many times. The CDR3 is CASSPVGTGRPDTQYF. The CDR3 region has the DNA TGTGCCAGCAGCCCCGTAGGGACAGGGCGGCCAGATACGCAGTATTTT. The chain is built from TRBV6-5 and TRBJ2-3, with TRBD1 matching over 9 bases. The V gene's germline CDR1 is MNHEY and CDR2 SVGAGI. This CDR3 is built from 16 residues. Unmatched junction bases numbered 11, after V lost 6 bases and J lost 4 bases.

This clonotype was recorded many times. The chain uses TRBV20-1 and TRBJ2-3; the D is unclear. Deletions cut 0 bases from V and 1 base from J, with 8 bases between. The CDR3 is made up of 14 amino acids. CDR1 and CDR2 (germline): DFQATT, SNEGSKA (reference sequence). Written as DNA, the CDR3 is TGCAGTGCTAGAGACAGCCTCGGCACAGATACGCAGTATTTT. Residues: CSARDSLGTDTQYF.

The CDR3 DNA is TGTGCCAGCGGTTGGGGGCAGCCCCAGCATTTT. It is translated as CASGWGQPQHF. The chain links TRBV3-1 to TRBJ1-5; perhaps TRBD1 as D (5 bases). CDR3 length: 11 amino acids. Looked up from germline, CDR1 is LGHDT and CDR2 is YNNKEL (reference sequence). The ends were cut back, 8 bases at V and 7 bases at J, with 9 bases in the middle.

This clonotype has at least ten counts. The chain uses TRBV7-2 and TRBJ2-1; tentatively, D is TRBD1 (6 bases). Trimming cost V 3 bases and J 8 bases, with 14 bases left between them. From germline, CDR1 is SGHTA and CDR2 FQGNSA. The CDR3 runs 14 residues. In DNA, the CDR3 is TGTGCCAGCAGCTTTCTGGGACCAGGGGATGAGCAGTTCTTC. Protein: CASSFLGPGDEQFF.

The sample holds a few counts of this clonotype. The gene calls are TRBV19 and TRBJ2-7; possible D gene TRBD1, 6 bases. V gave up 8 bases and J gave up 5 bases, with 13 bases separating them. Germline lookup yields CDR1 LNHDA and CDR2 SQIVND (reference sequence). The CDR3 spans 12 residues. The CDR3: CASSKQGNEQYF. CDR3 in DNA: TGTGCCAGTTCGAAACAGGGTAACGAGCAGTACTTC.